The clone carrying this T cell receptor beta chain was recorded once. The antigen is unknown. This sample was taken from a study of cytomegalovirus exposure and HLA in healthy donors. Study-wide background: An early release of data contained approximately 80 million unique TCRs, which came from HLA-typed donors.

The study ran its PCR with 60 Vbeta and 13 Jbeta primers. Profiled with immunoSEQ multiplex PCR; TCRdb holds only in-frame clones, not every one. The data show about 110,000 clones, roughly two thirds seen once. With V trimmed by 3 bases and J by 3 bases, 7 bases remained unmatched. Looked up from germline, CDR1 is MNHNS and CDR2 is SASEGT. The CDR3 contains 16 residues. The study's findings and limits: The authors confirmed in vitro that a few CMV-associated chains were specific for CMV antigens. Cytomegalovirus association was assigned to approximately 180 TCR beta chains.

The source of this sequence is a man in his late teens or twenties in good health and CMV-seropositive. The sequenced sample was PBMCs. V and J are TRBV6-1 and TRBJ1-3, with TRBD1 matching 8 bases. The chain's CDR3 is CASSEGTGSFGNTIYF. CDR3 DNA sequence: TGTGCCAGCAGTGAGGGGACAGGCTCGTTTGGAAACACCATATATTTT.